This is a list of T cell receptor beta chains from one sample in a study of breast tumors, draining lymph nodes, adjacent tissues. TCRdb re-derived calls from the multiplex PCR reads in MiXCR, one entry per CDR3 protein. The sample lists a few hundred thousand distinct CDR3 sequences; 30% to 35% were seen once. Sample: axillary lymph node tissue. The receptors here all came from a female donor with breast cancer. Some clones in this sample may be carry-over from other donors' samples. Both conserved end residues are part of each CDR3. Each record gives: D gene, J gene, clone size, V gene, CDR3 DNA, CDR3 protein. The D gene is left open where the match is weak. Not every row has a clone size; where given, it reads once, few, many or a size class.

D gene: TRBD2
J gene: TRBJ2-1
clone size: -
V gene: TRBV20-1
CDR3 DNA: TGCAGTGCTCCCGGACTAGCGGGGGGGCCTGGGCAGTTCTTC
CDR3 protein: CSAPGLAGGPGQFF

D gene: -
J gene: TRBJ2-2
clone size: many
V gene: TRBV20-1
CDR3 DNA: TGCAGTGCTAGAGATGGGCGACACAACACCGGGGAGCTGTTTTTT
CDR3 protein: CSARDGRHNTGELFF

D gene: -
J gene: TRBJ1-5
clone size: few
V gene: TRBV18
CDR3 DNA: TGTGCCAGCTCACCACGCGCCGTATTTGGGTATAGCAATCAGCCCCAGCATTTT
CDR3 protein: CASSPRAVFGYSNQPQHF

D gene: TRBD1
J gene: TRBJ2-2
clone size: many
V gene: TRBV12-5
CDR3 DNA: TGTGCTAGTGGTTCCGGGACAGCGAACACCGGGGAGCTGTTTTTT
CDR3 protein: CASGSGTANTGELFF

D gene: TRBD1
J gene: TRBJ1-5
clone size: many
V gene: TRBV6-5
CDR3 DNA: TGTGCCAGCAGGCCGGCTCGACAGGGTGGTGGTCAGCCCCAGCATTTT
CDR3 protein: CASRPARQGGGQPQHF

D gene: TRBD1
J gene: TRBJ2-2
clone size: many
V gene: TRBV4-3
CDR3 DNA: TGCGCCAGCAGCCAAGATGGGACAGCGAACACCGGGGAGCTGTTTTTT
CDR3 protein: CASSQDGTANTGELFF

D gene: -
J gene: TRBJ1-5
clone size: -
V gene: TRBV27
CDR3 DNA: TGTGCCAGCAGTTTATCGGCCGGGGCGCGTCAGCCCCAGCATTTT
CDR3 protein: CASSLSAGARQPQHF

D gene: TRBD2
J gene: TRBJ2-7
clone size: many
V gene: TRBV20-1
CDR3 DNA: TGCAGTGCTACTTTAGCGGGGGGCCTCTACGAGCAGTACTTC
CDR3 protein: CSATLAGGLYEQYF

D gene: -
J gene: TRBJ2-5
clone size: -
V gene: TRBV29-1
CDR3 DNA: TGCAGCGTACTATTGCCCAGACGGAGGGAGACCCAGTACTTC
CDR3 protein: CSVLLPRRRETQYF

D gene: -
J gene: TRBJ1-2
clone size: many
V gene: TRBV19
CDR3 DNA: TGTGCCAGTAGTGCAGACATGCTAGTTGGCTACACCTTC
CDR3 protein: CASSADMLVGYTF

D gene: -
J gene: TRBJ2-5
clone size: many
V gene: TRBV12-3/TRBV12-4
CDR3 DNA: TGTGCCAGCAGTTTGTACGGGGGGCAGGAGACCCAGTACTTC
CDR3 protein: CASSLYGGQETQYF

D gene: TRBD2
J gene: TRBJ2-2
clone size: many
V gene: TRBV19
CDR3 DNA: TGTGCCAGTCCTGCCGGGAGGGCCTATCACACCGGGGAGCTGTTTTTT
CDR3 protein: CASPAGRAYHTGELFF

D gene: TRBD2
J gene: TRBJ2-7
clone size: -
V gene: TRBV12-3/TRBV12-4
CDR3 DNA: TGTGCCAGCAGGATCAGGGAGGGGTACTACGAGCAGTACTTC
CDR3 protein: CASRIREGYYEQYF

D gene: TRBD2
J gene: TRBJ2-3
clone size: few
V gene: TRBV28
CDR3 DNA: TGTGCCAGCATAGGACTAGCGGACACAGATACGCAGTATTTT
CDR3 protein: CASIGLADTDTQYF

D gene: -
J gene: TRBJ2-3
clone size: -
V gene: TRBV18
CDR3 DNA: TGTGCCAGCAGAGCGGCTGGCACAGATACGCAGTATTTT
CDR3 protein: CASRAAGTDTQYF

D gene: -
J gene: TRBJ2-3
clone size: many
V gene: TRBV10-1
CDR3 DNA: TGCGCCAGCAGTGAGTCCACAGATACGCAGTATTTT
CDR3 protein: CASSESTDTQYF

D gene: TRBD1
J gene: TRBJ1-3
clone size: -
V gene: TRBV20-1
CDR3 DNA: TGCAGTGGAATCCTTCCGGGACAGGGGATTGGAAACACCATATATTTT
CDR3 protein: CSGILPGQGIGNTIYF

D gene: -
J gene: TRBJ1-3
clone size: many
V gene: TRBV10-3
CDR3 DNA: TGTGCCATCAGTGTGAAACAGCTCTTCTCTGGAAACACCATATATTTT
CDR3 protein: CAISVKQLFSGNTIYF

D gene: TRBD2
J gene: TRBJ2-7
clone size: many
V gene: TRBV9
CDR3 DNA: TGTGCCAGCAGCGTAGTATCGGGGGGCGAGCAGTACTTC
CDR3 protein: CASSVVSGGEQYF

D gene: -
J gene: TRBJ2-3
clone size: many
V gene: TRBV11-2
CDR3 DNA: TGTGCCAGCAGCATAATACAAGATACGCAGTATTTT
CDR3 protein: CASSIIQDTQYF

D gene: TRBD1
J gene: TRBJ2-5
clone size: many
V gene: TRBV7-9
CDR3 DNA: TGTGCCAGCAGCAGGGACAGATTCCAAGAGACCCAGTACTTC
CDR3 protein: CASSRDRFQETQYF

D gene: TRBD2
J gene: TRBJ2-7
clone size: many
V gene: TRBV5-1
CDR3 DNA: TGCGCCAGCAGCTTGGGTAGGCGTTTGGACGGGAGGAACTACGAGCAGTACTTC
CDR3 protein: CASSLGRRLDGRNYEQYF

D gene: TRBD1
J gene: TRBJ1-6
clone size: many
V gene: TRBV6-5
CDR3 DNA: TGTGCCAGCAGACCCGGGACAGGAGATAATTCACCCCTCCACTTT
CDR3 protein: CASRPGTGDNSPLHF

D gene: -
J gene: TRBJ1-4
clone size: once
V gene: TRBV7-3
CDR3 DNA: TGTGCCAGCAGCTCTAGGGGGAGGGTTGAAAAACTGTTTTTT
CDR3 protein: CASSSRGRVEKLFF

D gene: TRBD1
J gene: TRBJ1-2
clone size: -
V gene: TRBV7-3
CDR3 DNA: TGTGCCAGCAGCTCCGACAGGGGAACTAACACCTTC
CDR3 protein: CASSSDRGTNTF

D gene: TRBD1
J gene: TRBJ2-3
clone size: many
V gene: TRBV2
CDR3 DNA: TGTGCCAGCAGTGAAATTGCAGGGGGCTGGGGAGATACGCAGTATTTT
CDR3 protein: CASSEIAGGWGDTQYF

D gene: -
J gene: TRBJ2-4
clone size: many
V gene: TRBV7-2
CDR3 DNA: TGTGCCAGCAGCTCTGGGGGGGCCAGGGTCAAAAACATTCAGTACTTC
CDR3 protein: CASSSGGARVKNIQYF

D gene: -
J gene: TRBJ2-3
clone size: many
V gene: TRBV2
CDR3 DNA: TGTGCCAGCAGTGAGGGACTCCCCACAGATACGCAGTATTTT
CDR3 protein: CASSEGLPTDTQYF

D gene: -
J gene: TRBJ1-6
clone size: few
V gene: TRBV27
CDR3 DNA: TGTGCCAGCAGGTCGCTCGTGGAGGATTCACCCCTCCACTTT
CDR3 protein: CASRSLVEDSPLHF

D gene: -
J gene: TRBJ2-6
clone size: -
V gene: TRBV2
CDR3 DNA: TGTGCCAGCAGCGGAGGACAGACAAGCTCTGGGGCCAACGTCCTGACTTTC
CDR3 protein: CASSGGQTSSGANVLTF

D gene: -
J gene: TRBJ2-5
clone size: many
V gene: TRBV5-4
CDR3 DNA: TGTGCCAGCAGCTTGGCCGTACGGGAGACCCAGTACTTC
CDR3 protein: CASSLAVRETQYF

D gene: -
J gene: TRBJ2-3
clone size: many
V gene: TRBV7-2
CDR3 DNA: TGTGCCAGCAGCTTAGAAGGTCGCACAGATACGCAGTATTTT
CDR3 protein: CASSLEGRTDTQYF

D gene: -
J gene: TRBJ2-3
clone size: -
V gene: TRBV5-5
CDR3 DNA: TGTGCCAGCAGCTCCGGACGGACTCTTAGCACAGATACGCAGTATTTT
CDR3 protein: CASSSGRTLSTDTQYF

D gene: -
J gene: TRBJ2-1
clone size: many
V gene: TRBV29-1
CDR3 DNA: TGCAGCGTTGTACCGGTCGGCAGCTCCTACAATGAGCAGTTCTTC
CDR3 protein: CSVVPVGSSYNEQFF

D gene: TRBD1
J gene: TRBJ1-2
clone size: many
V gene: TRBV6-5
CDR3 DNA: TGTGCCAGCAGTTACCGTACCGACAGGGCCAATTATGGCTACACCTTC
CDR3 protein: CASSYRTDRANYGYTF

D gene: TRBD1
J gene: TRBJ2-7
clone size: -
V gene: TRBV6-1
CDR3 DNA: TGTGCCTCCCGACCCGGGACAGGGTTTGGTGGCGAGCAGTACTTC
CDR3 protein: CASRPGTGFGGEQYF

D gene: -
J gene: TRBJ2-1
clone size: few
V gene: TRBV6-5
CDR3 DNA: TGTGCCAGCAGTAAGTCTCGGGATACCTACAATGAGCAGTTCTTC
CDR3 protein: CASSKSRDTYNEQFF

D gene: TRBD1
J gene: TRBJ1-2
clone size: -
V gene: TRBV7-9
CDR3 DNA: TGTGCCAGCAGCTCAGGACAGGGGGACTATGGCTACACCTTC
CDR3 protein: CASSSGQGDYGYTF

D gene: -
J gene: TRBJ2-1
clone size: many
V gene: TRBV19
CDR3 DNA: TGTGCCAGTAGTACAGGTCCGTCAAACAATGAGCAGTTCTTC
CDR3 protein: CASSTGPSNNEQFF

D gene: -
J gene: TRBJ2-3
clone size: many
V gene: TRBV10-3
CDR3 DNA: TGTGCCATCAGCCCTGGCGGCGATACGCAGTATTTT
CDR3 protein: CAISPGGDTQYF

D gene: -
J gene: TRBJ2-1
clone size: many
V gene: TRBV7-3
CDR3 DNA: TGTGCCAGCAGCTTTGGCGGGCCGACAAATGAGCAGTTCTTC
CDR3 protein: CASSFGGPTNEQFF

D gene: -
J gene: TRBJ1-5
clone size: -
V gene: TRBV15
CDR3 DNA: TGCGCCACCAACAGAGATGTCCAGACCCAGCATTTT
CDR3 protein: CATNRDVQTQHF

D gene: -
J gene: TRBJ1-5
clone size: -
V gene: TRBV20-1
CDR3 DNA: TGCAGTGCTAGCGGGAGGGGAAGTTATAGCAATCAGCCCCAGCATTTT
CDR3 protein: CSASGRGSYSNQPQHF

D gene: -
J gene: TRBJ1-2
clone size: many
V gene: TRBV2
CDR3 DNA: TGTGCCAGCAGTGGGAGAATGACAGCATACTATGGCTACACCTTC
CDR3 protein: CASSGRMTAYYGYTF

D gene: -
J gene: TRBJ1-1
clone size: -
V gene: TRBV7-2
CDR3 DNA: TGTGCCAGCAGCTTAATTCAGAACACTGAAGCTTTCTTT
CDR3 protein: CASSLIQNTEAFF

D gene: -
J gene: TRBJ1-2
clone size: many
V gene: TRBV2
CDR3 DNA: TGTGCCAGCACCCAACGTTGGGTAGCTAACTATGGCTACACCTTC
CDR3 protein: CASTQRWVANYGYTF

D gene: -
J gene: TRBJ1-2
clone size: many
V gene: TRBV20-1
CDR3 DNA: TGCAGTGCTAGTAAGGGATTCTATGGCTACACCTTC
CDR3 protein: CSASKGFYGYTF

D gene: -
J gene: TRBJ1-4
clone size: many
V gene: TRBV20-1
CDR3 DNA: TGCAGTGCTGGGTTACAGAGGAACGAAAAACTGTTTTTT
CDR3 protein: CSAGLQRNEKLFF

D gene: TRBD2
J gene: TRBJ2-3
clone size: many
V gene: TRBV9
CDR3 DNA: TGTGCCAGCAGCGTAGGGGGGACTAGCTGGGGCCCAGATACGCAGTATTTT
CDR3 protein: CASSVGGTSWGPDTQYF

D gene: -
J gene: TRBJ2-5
clone size: -
V gene: TRBV2
CDR3 DNA: TGTGCCAGCAGTGGGGGGCAGGAGACCCAGTACTTC
CDR3 protein: CASSGGQETQYF

D gene: TRBD2
J gene: TRBJ2-5
clone size: -
V gene: TRBV4-2
CDR3 DNA: TGTGCCAGCAGCCGCCAAGGCGGGGGGGACCGGGAGACCCAGTACTTC
CDR3 protein: CASSRQGGGDRETQYF

D gene: -
J gene: TRBJ1-6
clone size: -
V gene: TRBV6-1
CDR3 DNA: TGTGCCAGCAGTGAAGTGTCCGGGGTTTACTCACCCCTCCACTTT
CDR3 protein: CASSEVSGVYSPLHF

D gene: TRBD2
J gene: TRBJ2-7
clone size: -
V gene: TRBV11-2
CDR3 DNA: TGTGCCAGCAGCCTCCGCAATCGACTAGCGGGGGGCCACTCCTACGAGCAGTACTTC
CDR3 protein: CASSLRNRLAGGHSYEQYF